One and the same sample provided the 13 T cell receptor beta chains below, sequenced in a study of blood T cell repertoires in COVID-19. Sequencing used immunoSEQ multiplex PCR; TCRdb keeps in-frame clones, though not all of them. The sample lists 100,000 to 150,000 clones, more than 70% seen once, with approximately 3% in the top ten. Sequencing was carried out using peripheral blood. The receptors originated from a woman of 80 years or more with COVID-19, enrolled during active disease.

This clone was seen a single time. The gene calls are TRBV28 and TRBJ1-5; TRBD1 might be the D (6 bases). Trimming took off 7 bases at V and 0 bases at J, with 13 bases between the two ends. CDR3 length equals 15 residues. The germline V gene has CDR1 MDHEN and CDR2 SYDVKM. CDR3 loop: CASTPTGDSNQPQHF. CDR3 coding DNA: TGTGCCAGCACACCGACAGGAGATAGCAATCAGCCCCAGCATTTT.

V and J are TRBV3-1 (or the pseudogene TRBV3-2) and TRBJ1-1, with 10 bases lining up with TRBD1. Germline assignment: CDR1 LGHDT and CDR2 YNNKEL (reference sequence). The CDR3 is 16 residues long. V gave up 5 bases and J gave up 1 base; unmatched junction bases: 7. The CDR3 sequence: CASSEGRQGANTEAFF. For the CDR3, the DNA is TGTGCCAGCAGCGAAGGACGACAGGGGGCGAACACTGAAGCTTTCTTT.

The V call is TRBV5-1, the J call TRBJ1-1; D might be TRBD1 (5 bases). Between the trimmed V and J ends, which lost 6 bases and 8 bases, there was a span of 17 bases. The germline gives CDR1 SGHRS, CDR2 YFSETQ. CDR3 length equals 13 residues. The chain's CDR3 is CASTFQGATEAFF. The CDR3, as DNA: TGCGCCAGCACCTTCCAGGGTGCGACCGAAGCTTTCTTT.

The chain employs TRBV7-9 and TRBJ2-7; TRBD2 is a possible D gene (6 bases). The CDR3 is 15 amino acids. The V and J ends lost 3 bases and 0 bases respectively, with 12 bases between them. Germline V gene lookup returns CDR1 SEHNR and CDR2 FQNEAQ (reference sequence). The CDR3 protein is CASSLGGVSSYEQYF. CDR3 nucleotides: TGTGCCAGCAGCTTGGGCGGGGTATCCTCCTACGAGCAGTACTTC.

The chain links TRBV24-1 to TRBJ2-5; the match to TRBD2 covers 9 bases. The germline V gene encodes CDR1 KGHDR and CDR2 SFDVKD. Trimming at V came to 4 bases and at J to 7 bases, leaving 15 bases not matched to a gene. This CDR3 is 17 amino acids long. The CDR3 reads CATSDLRGGPFAGTQYF. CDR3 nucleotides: TGTGCCACCAGTGACCTGCGGGGGGGCCCATTTGCTGGGACCCAGTACTTC.

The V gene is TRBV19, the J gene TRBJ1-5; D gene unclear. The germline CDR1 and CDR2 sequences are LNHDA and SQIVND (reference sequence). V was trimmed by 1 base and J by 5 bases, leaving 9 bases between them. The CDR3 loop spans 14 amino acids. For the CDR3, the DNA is TGTGCCAGTAGTATAGGGTCTCGGGATCAGCCCCAGCATTTT. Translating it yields CASSIGSRDQPQHF.

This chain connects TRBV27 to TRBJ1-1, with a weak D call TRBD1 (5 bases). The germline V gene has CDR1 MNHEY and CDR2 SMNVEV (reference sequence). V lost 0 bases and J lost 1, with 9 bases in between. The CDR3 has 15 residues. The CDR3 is CASSLSGRPNTEAFF. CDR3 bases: TGTGCCAGCAGTTTATCGGGGCGGCCGAACACTGAAGCTTTCTTT.

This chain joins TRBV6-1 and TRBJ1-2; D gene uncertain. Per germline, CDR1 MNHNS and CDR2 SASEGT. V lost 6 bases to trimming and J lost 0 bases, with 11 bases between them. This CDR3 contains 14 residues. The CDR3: CASRESRTNYGYTF. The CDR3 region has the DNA TGTGCCAGCAGAGAAAGCCGTACTAACTATGGCTACACCTTC.

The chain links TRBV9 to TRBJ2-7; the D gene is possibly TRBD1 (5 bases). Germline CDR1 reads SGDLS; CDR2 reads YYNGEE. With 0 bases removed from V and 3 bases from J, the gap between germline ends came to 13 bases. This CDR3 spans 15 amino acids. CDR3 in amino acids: CASSVGSRVVYEQYF. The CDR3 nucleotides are TGTGCCAGCAGCGTAGGTAGCAGGGTGGTCTACGAGCAGTACTTC.

CDR3 coding DNA: TGTGCCTCCAACCCGGGTGCCGACGGGGCCCAGTACTTC. Translating gives CASNPGADGAQYF. The chain joins TRBV10-3 to TRBJ2-5, with D possibly TRBD2 on 5 matching bases. Germline CDR1 ENHRY, CDR2 SYGVKD. Deletions cut 11 bases from V and 9 bases from J, with 22 bases between. The CDR3 is 13 residues long.

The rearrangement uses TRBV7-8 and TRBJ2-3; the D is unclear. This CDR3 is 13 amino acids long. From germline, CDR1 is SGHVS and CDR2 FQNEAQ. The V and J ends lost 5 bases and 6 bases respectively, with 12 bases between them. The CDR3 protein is CASSAAPEDTQYF. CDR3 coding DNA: TGTGCCAGCAGCGCCGCTCCGGAGGATACGCAGTATTTT.

In nucleotides, the CDR3 is TGTGCCAGCAGTGCCTTCACAGGGGGTGCAACCTATGGCTACACCTTC. It yields the protein CASSAFTGGATYGYTF. This chain uses TRBV28 with TRBJ1-2, with 8 bases fitting TRBD1. The CDR3 runs to 16 residues. With 5 bases clipped from V and 4 bases from J, the junction kept 12 bases outside the gene matches. Germline assignment: CDR1 MDHEN and CDR2 SYDVKM.

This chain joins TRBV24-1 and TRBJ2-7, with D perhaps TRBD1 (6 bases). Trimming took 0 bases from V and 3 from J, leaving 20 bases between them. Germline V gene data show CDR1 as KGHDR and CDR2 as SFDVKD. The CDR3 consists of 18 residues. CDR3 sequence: CATSDLDTLGTKNYEQYF. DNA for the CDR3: TGTGCCACCAGTGATTTGGACACGCTCGGGACAAAGAACTACGAGCAGTACTTC.